This T cell receptor (beta chain) appears in the sequencing data of a study of spatial heterogeneity in lung cancer. Study background: There were consistently more beta-chain sequences detected than alpha-chain sequences. Study-wide findings and caveats: Counts of expanded intratumoral alpha and beta TCRs tracked tumor mutation counts.

Every TCR cDNA molecule carried a tag that served as a unique molecular identifier. TCRdb ran MiXCR on the 5' RACE reads and lists one entry per CDR3 protein. In the table there are approximately 21,000 distinct CDR3 sequences, around 6.6% of which are singletons. This clonotype was seen at least ten times. The antigen remains undetermined. Time point indicated: sample taken at primary tumor resection. Untreated early-stage non-small cell lung cancer patients, roughly 75 in total, were the donors. Whole RNA came from tumor, nontumor lung or frozen PBMC and was sequenced without being sorted. The CDR3 consists of 13 residues. Trimming left V 5 bases short and J 5 bases short, with 10 bases between. The germline CDR1 and CDR2 sequences are MDHEN and SYDVKM.

The clonotype comes from a male donor with early-stage non-small cell lung cancer. The source material was lung tumor tissue, sampled at surgery. The chain has TRBV28 and TRBJ1-5; D gene ambiguous. The CDR3 region has the DNA TGTGCCAGCAGTCCCCCCTCTTATCAGCCCCAGCATTTT. Its protein product is CASSPPSYQPQHF.